This T cell receptor (beta chain) was captured in a study of CD8+CD57+ T cells in acquired aplastic anemia. Study information: The mean DNA yield obtained from sorted CD4+ and CD8+ cells came to approximately 3 ug.

There are 13 residues in the CDR3. V gave up 2 bases and J gave up 11 bases; unmatched junction bases: 8. CDR1 is DFQATT and CDR2 is SNEGSKA in the germline V gene (reference sequence). Investigators profiled TCR beta VDJ and CDR3 from genomic DNA template. TCRdb recomputed calls from the reads with MiXCR, one row per CDR3 protein. Among 150,000 to 200,000 distinct CDR3 sequences listed, about 64% were seen once. The count of this clonotype is one. This chain joins TRBV20-1 and TRBJ2-1, with 8 bases aligning to TRBD2. The sample was sorted CD4+, CD8+, or CD8+CD57+ T cells (not recorded which) from PBMCs. This clonotype was sampled from a human donor in good health. The chain's CDR3 is CSARPIGLAQQFF. For the CDR3, the DNA is TGCAGTGCTAGACCGATAGGACTAGCCCAGCAGTTCTTC.